The 16 T cell receptor beta chains in this list originate from one sample, sequenced in a study of T cell responses to AZD1222 COVID-19 vaccine. Clones were read by immunoSEQ multiplex PCR, and TCRdb kept only the in-frame ones, dropping some. Among about 150,000 clones listed, 90% to 95% were seen once. The sequencing used peripheral blood, collected on day 0 of AZD1222 vaccination. These receptors originate from an adult in good health.

The J gene is TRBJ1-6, the V gene TRBV15; the match to TRBD1 covers 7 bases. The CDR3 length is 15 residues. Looked up from germline, CDR1 is LNHNV and CDR2 is YYDKDF (reference sequence). The trim removed 1 base at V and 9 bases at J, leaving 6 bases unmatched. CDR3 sequence reads: CATSRGDRLGSPLHF. The CDR3 DNA sequence: TGTGCCACCAGCAGAGGGGACAGATTGGGTTCACCCCTCCACTTT. The whole variable domain, filled in from reference TRBV15 and TRBJ1-6, reads DAMVIQNPRYQVTQFGKPVTLSCSQTLNHNVMYWYQQKSSQAPKLLFHYYDKDFNNEADTPDNFQSRRPNTSFCFLDIRSPGLGDTAMYLCATSRGDRLGSPLHFGNGTRLTVT.

The V and J genes are TRBV9 and TRBJ2-1; 9 bases line up with TRBD2. From germline, CDR1 is SGDLS and CDR2 YYNGEE. Trimming took 3 bases from V and 9 from J; bases not matched to a gene: 10. The CDR3 runs 15 residues. The CDR3 region has the DNA TGTGCCAGCAGCGACTTGGCGGGAGGGCCTACTGAGCAGTTCTTC. Encoded protein: CASSDLAGGPTEQFF.

The chain combines TRBV5-1 with TRBJ2-3, with 8 bases matching TRBD2. Trimming at V came to 6 bases and at J to 2 bases, leaving 11 bases not matched to a gene. The CDR3 spans 16 residues. Germline CDR1 is SGHRS and CDR2 is YFSETQ. CDR3 in amino acids: CASTRGGARSTDTQYF. The CDR3 DNA is TGCGCCAGCACCCGGGGGGGGGCCCGGTCCACAGATACGCAGTATTTT.

The gene calls are TRBV20-1 and TRBJ2-6; TRBD2 is a possible D gene (5 bases). The germline V gene encodes CDR1 DFQATT and CDR2 SNEGSKA (reference sequence). This CDR3 region has 14 residues. V dropped 3 bases and J dropped 0 bases, with 6 bases sitting between them. The CDR3 reads CSASSVSGANVLTF. The CDR3 DNA reads as TGCAGTGCTAGTAGCGTCTCTGGGGCCAACGTCCTGACTTTC.

This clone was observed a single time. The chain carries TRBV11-2 and TRBJ1-4; the D gene is possibly TRBD1 (5 bases). With 4 bases removed from V and 3 bases from J, the gap between germline ends came to 15 bases. CDR3 length: 16 amino acids. Germline CDR1 SGHAT, CDR2 FQNNGV. The CDR3 DNA is TGTGCCAGCAGCTCCAGAGGGACCGGACCTAATGAAAAACTGTTTTTT. Protein sequence: CASSSRGTGPNEKLFF.

The V call is TRBV9, the J call TRBJ2-1; D perhaps matches TRBD1 (7 bases). CDR3 length: 16 residues. V lost 0 bases and J 4 bases, leaving 14 bases between the germline ends. The germline V gene has CDR1 SGDLS and CDR2 YYNGEE. The CDR3 is CASSVARAGQYNEQFF. The CDR3 nucleotides are TGTGCCAGCAGCGTAGCTCGGGCGGGACAGTACAATGAGCAGTTCTTC.

The V gene is TRBV5-1, the J gene TRBJ2-7; maybe TRBD2 (6 bases). The length of the CDR3 is 13 residues. The V end was cut by 4 bases, the J end by 0 bases, with 8 bases between. Per germline, CDR1 SGHRS and CDR2 YFSETQ. The CDR3 region is CASSPGGSYEQYF. In nucleotides, the CDR3 is TGCGCCAGCAGCCCCGGGGGCTCCTACGAGCAGTACTTC.

The J gene is TRBJ2-1, the V gene TRBV15, with D possibly matching TRBD2 (5 bases). The CDR3 consists of 16 residues. Trimming stripped 0 bases from V and 1 base from J, with 10 bases between. The germline gives CDR1 LNHNV, CDR2 YYDKDF (reference sequence). The CDR3 sequence is CATSRDRRGSYNEQFF. CDR3 DNA: TGTGCCACCAGCAGAGATCGTAGAGGGTCCTACAATGAGCAGTTCTTC.

V and J are TRBV28 and TRBJ2-3; no definite D call. Germline CDR1 reads MDHEN; CDR2 reads SYDVKM. This CDR3 is 13 amino acids long. V lost 9 bases and J 0 bases, leaving 10 bases between the germline ends. The CDR3 sequence is CASCGTSTDTQYF. Written as DNA, the CDR3 is TGTGCCAGTTGCGGTACTAGCACAGATACGCAGTATTTT. Looking up the rest from reference TRBV28 and TRBJ2-3 gives the full variable domain: DVKVTQSSRYLVKRTGEKVFLECVQDMDHENMFWYRQDPGLGLRLIYFSYDVKMKEKGDIPEGYSVSREKKERFSLILESASTNQTSMYLCASCGTSTDTQYFGPGTRLTVL.

J is TRBJ2-6 and V is TRBV7-3; D is tentatively TRBD1 or TRBD2 (5 bases each). This CDR3 has 16 residues. Deletions cut 6 bases from V and 2 bases from J, with 14 bases between. CDR1 is SGHTA, CDR2 FQGTGA, per germline. This chain's CDR3 is CASRQLGDPGANVLTF. CDR3 DNA: TGTGCCAGCAGACAATTGGGGGACCCTGGGGCCAACGTCCTGACTTTC.

This clone was counted once. V gene TRBV6-5 combines with J gene TRBJ1-5; weak D call: TRBD1 (5 bases). V gave up 6 bases and J gave up 6 bases, with 12 bases separating them. Germline V gene data show CDR1 as MNHEY and CDR2 as SVGAGI. The CDR3 contains 13 residues. CDR3 nucleotides: TGTGCCAGCAGACAGGACCCAGCTCAGCCCCAGCATTTT. Its translation: CASRQDPAQPQHF.

V and J are TRBV7-9 and TRBJ2-5; TRBD2 aligns across 15 bases. The length of the CDR3 is 15 residues. Germline values: CDR1 SEHNR, CDR2 FQNEAQ (reference sequence). The J segment lost 5 bases and the V segment lost 3 bases, leaving 1 base of the junction unmatched. CDR3 protein: CASSFGTSGGETQYF. The CDR3, as DNA: TGTGCCAGCAGCTTCGGGACTAGCGGGGGGGAGACCCAGTACTTC.

The CDR3 coding sequence is TGTGCCAGCAGCGGTCCAGGGACAGGGGATTACAATGAGCAGTTCTTC. Its translation is CASSGPGTGDYNEQFF. This sequence joins TRBV5-4 and TRBJ2-1; 10 nucleotides match TRBD1. The trim removed 4 bases at V and 4 bases at J, leaving 8 bases unmatched. CDR1 and CDR2 from the germline V gene are SGHNT and YYREEE (reference sequence). The CDR3 runs to 16 residues.

The chain couples TRBV19 to TRBJ1-2; weak D call: TRBD1 (6 bases). V lost 4 bases, J lost 7 bases, and 22 bases lay in between. This CDR3 is built from 16 residues. CDR1 is LNHDA, CDR2 SQIVND, per germline (reference sequence). The CDR3 bases are TGTGCCAGTAGTACCCTGGGGAGAGGGGGAGTATCTGGCTACACCTTC. Its protein product is CASSTLGRGGVSGYTF.

The chain couples TRBV19 to TRBJ1-1, with D perhaps matching TRBD1 (6 bases). This CDR3 has 15 amino acids. V was pared by 6 bases and J by 1 base, with 15 bases between. CDR1 is LNHDA and CDR2 is SQIVND in the germline V gene (reference sequence). CDR3 sequence reads: CASRRDTSWNTEAFF. The CDR3 DNA is TGTGCCAGTAGACGGGACACTTCCTGGAACACTGAAGCTTTCTTT.

The chain joins TRBV19 to TRBJ2-7; TRBD2 is a possible D gene (5 bases). The V end lost 6 bases, the J end lost 1 base, and 16 bases lay between the germline ends. The germline CDR1 and CDR2 sequences are LNHDA and SQIVND (reference sequence). CDR3 length: 15 residues. The CDR3 protein is CASRPEAGFSYEQYF. DNA of the CDR3: TGTGCCAGTAGGCCTGAGGCGGGCTTTTCCTACGAGCAGTACTTC.